This record looks at one T cell receptor beta chain sequence and its context. The CDR3 is 18 residues long. Trimming cost V 5 bases and J 4 bases; bases outside gene matches: 17. Looked up from germline, CDR1 is SEHNR and CDR2 is FQNEAQ (reference sequence). The data were obtained in a study of shared clonotypes between healthy human individuals. Only in-frame clones appear in the TCRdb table, and some are missing; sequencing was by immunoSEQ multiplex PCR. The sample lists about 2.2 million clones, under 95% occurring once. In the naive CD8 group, cells lacked CD45RO and were positively selected for CCR7, so terminally differentiated effector memory CD45RA+ cells were left out.

The chain employs TRBV7-9 and TRBJ2-7, with TRBD1 matching over 10 bases. Input material: naive CD8+ T cells from PBMCs. The source of this sequence is a man aged 18 to 29 in good health. Some clones in this sample may be carry-over from other donors' samples. This chain's CDR3 is CASSPRAGTGVMIYEQYF. The CDR3 nucleotides read TGTGCCAGCAGCCCCCGAGCCGGGACAGGGGTGATGATTTACGAGCAGTACTTC.